This T cell receptor (beta chain) was documented in a study of identical twins. A single record per CDR3 protein comes from TCRdb applying MiXCR to the 5' RACE reads. There are 640,000 or so distinct CDR3 sequences in the sample; 5.5% to 7.5% occur only once, and approximately 1.6% lies in the top ten. This clonotype has at least ten counts. What it binds is not known. An end of the junction does not agree with germline; a read error may underlie this. Study-wide points: Monozygotic twin pairs showed more out-of-frame TCR alpha sharing than models estimated. For zero-insertion analyses, partial confounding could come from invariant MAIT and iNKT cells.

The germline V gene encodes CDR1 SEHNR and CDR2 FQNEAQ (reference sequence). CDR3 size: 16 residues. Specimen: naive T cells sorted from blood. The TCR originated in a man in his late teens or twenties in good health. The chain employs TRBV7-9 and TRBJ2-1, with 8 bases identical to TRBD2. CDR3 coding DNA: TGTGCCAGCACCTTACTACTAGCGGAGAATTACAATGAGCAGTTCTTC. Residues: CASTLLLAENYNEQFF.